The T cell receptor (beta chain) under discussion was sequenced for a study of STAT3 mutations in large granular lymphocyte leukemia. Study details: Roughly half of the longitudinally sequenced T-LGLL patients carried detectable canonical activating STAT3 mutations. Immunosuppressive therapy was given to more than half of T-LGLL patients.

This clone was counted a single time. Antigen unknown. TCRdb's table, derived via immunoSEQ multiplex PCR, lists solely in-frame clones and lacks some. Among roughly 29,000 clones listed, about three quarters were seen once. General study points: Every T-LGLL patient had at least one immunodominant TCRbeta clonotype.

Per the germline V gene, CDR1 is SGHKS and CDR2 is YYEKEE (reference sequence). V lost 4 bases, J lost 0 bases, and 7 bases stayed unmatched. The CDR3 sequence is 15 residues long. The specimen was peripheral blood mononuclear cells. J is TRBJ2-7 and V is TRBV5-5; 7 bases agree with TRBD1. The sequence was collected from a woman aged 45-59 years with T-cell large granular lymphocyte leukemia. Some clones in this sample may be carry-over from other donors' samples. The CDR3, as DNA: TGTGCCAGCAGCCTGGCGACAGGGAGCTCCTACGAGCAGTACTTC. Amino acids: CASSLATGSSYEQYF.